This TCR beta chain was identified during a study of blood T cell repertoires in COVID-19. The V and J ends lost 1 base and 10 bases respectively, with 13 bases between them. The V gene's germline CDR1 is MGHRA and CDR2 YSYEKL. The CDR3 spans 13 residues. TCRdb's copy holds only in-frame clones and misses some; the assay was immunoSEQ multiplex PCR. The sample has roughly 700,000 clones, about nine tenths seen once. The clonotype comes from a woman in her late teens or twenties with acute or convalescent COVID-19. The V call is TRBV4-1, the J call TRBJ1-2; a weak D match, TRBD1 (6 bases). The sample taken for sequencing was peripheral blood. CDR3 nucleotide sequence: TGCGCCAGCAGCCAAGGGGACACAAACCCCTACACCTTC. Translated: CASSQGDTNPYTF.